This paragraph covers one TCR beta chain sequence. Its specificity is unknown. Assay used: immunoSEQ multiplex PCR; TCRdb lists only in-frame clones, some missing. The sample consists of approximately 81,000 clones, around 87% of them appearing once. The germline V gene encodes CDR1 MNHEY and CDR2 SMNVEV (reference sequence). This CDR3 has 15 amino acids. V lost 5 bases and J lost 2; bases outside the gene matches: 8. This record belongs to a study of graft-versus-host responses after intestinal transplantation. Specimen: unstimulated CD8+ T cells sorted from spleen or lymph node cells, collected before transplant. The sequence derives from a human donor who was the organ donor for an intestinal transplant. The gene calls are TRBV27 and TRBJ2-7; 8 bases are shared with TRBD1. CDR3: CASSLRDRLAYEQYF. The CDR3, as DNA: TGTGCCAGCAGTCTCCGGGACAGGCTAGCCTACGAGCAGTACTTC.